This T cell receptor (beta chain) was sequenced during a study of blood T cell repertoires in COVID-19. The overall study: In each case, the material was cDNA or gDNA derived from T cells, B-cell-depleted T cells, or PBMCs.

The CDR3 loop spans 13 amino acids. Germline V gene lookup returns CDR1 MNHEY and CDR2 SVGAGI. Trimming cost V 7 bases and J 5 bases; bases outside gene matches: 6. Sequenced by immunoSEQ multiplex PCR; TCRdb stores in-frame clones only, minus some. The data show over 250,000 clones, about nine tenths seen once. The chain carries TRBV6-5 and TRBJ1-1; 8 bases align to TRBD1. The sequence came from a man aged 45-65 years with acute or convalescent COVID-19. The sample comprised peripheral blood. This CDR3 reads CASTRTGRTEAFF. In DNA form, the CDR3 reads TGTGCCAGCACCAGGACAGGGAGGACTGAAGCTTTCTTT.